This is a list of T cell receptor beta chains from one sample in a study of T-cell reconstitution after alpha-beta-depleted transplantation in children. TCRdb re-called the PCR reads with MiXCR, one entry per CDR3 protein. The table lists 200,000 to 250,000 distinct CDR3 sequences, roughly 8.2% of them singletons. The source material was PBMCs, mostly from graft donor cells, sampled 180 days after TCRalphabeta/CD19-depleted stem cell transplant. These TCRs come from a male patient younger than 18 who had a stem cell transplant for acute lymphoblastic leukemia, so the T cells may come from the graft donor. Each CDR3 is given with its conserved first and last residue. Fields, in order: J gene, D gene, V gene, clone size, CDR3 DNA, CDR3 protein. D genes are given only for firm matches. Clone size is stated in some rows and not others, as once, few, many or a class when expanded.

j_call: TRBJ2-3
d_call: .
v_call: TRBV28
clone_size: many
cdr3_nt: TGTGCCACCAAGGTGGATAGGGACTCCTTCGACACAGATACGCAGTATTTT
cdr3_aa: CATKVDRDSFDTDTQYF

j_call: TRBJ2-3
d_call: TRBD2
v_call: TRBV4-3
clone_size: few
cdr3_nt: TGCGCCAGCAGCCCCGGACTAGCGGGGGACTATAGCACAGATACGCAGTATTTT
cdr3_aa: CASSPGLAGDYSTDTQYF

j_call: TRBJ1-2
d_call: TRBD1
v_call: TRBV7-2
clone_size: many
cdr3_nt: TGTGCCAGCAGCCTTATCACCGGGACAGGGGAAGGCTACACCTTC
cdr3_aa: CASSLITGTGEGYTF

j_call: TRBJ2-2
d_call: .
v_call: TRBV7-3
clone_size: many
cdr3_nt: TGTGCCAGCAGCTTTGGCGGGGCTTTCACCGGGGAGCTGTTTTTT
cdr3_aa: CASSFGGAFTGELFF

j_call: TRBJ2-5
d_call: TRBD1
v_call: TRBV18
clone_size: many
cdr3_nt: TGTGCCAGCTCACGGCAGGGGGTACGAGAGACCCAGTACTTC
cdr3_aa: CASSRQGVRETQYF

j_call: TRBJ1-4
d_call: .
v_call: TRBV14
clone_size: many
cdr3_nt: TGTGCCAGCAGCCATGGGAACACAGGCTATGAAAAACTGTTTTTT
cdr3_aa: CASSHGNTGYEKLFF

j_call: TRBJ2-3
d_call: .
v_call: TRBV7-9
clone_size: many
cdr3_nt: TGTGCCAGCAGCCTCCGAACTAGCCCTAGCACAGATACGCAGTATTTT
cdr3_aa: CASSLRTSPSTDTQYF

j_call: TRBJ1-6
d_call: .
v_call: TRBV11-2
clone_size: .
cdr3_nt: TGTGCCAGCAGTCTGACCAGGGAACCTTCAAGTTCACCCCTCCACTTT
cdr3_aa: CASSLTREPSSSPLHF

j_call: TRBJ2-5
d_call: .
v_call: TRBV20-1
clone_size: many
cdr3_nt: TGCAGTGCGACCCGCTGGGACACCCAAGAGACCCAGTACTTC
cdr3_aa: CSATRWDTQETQYF

j_call: TRBJ1-1
d_call: .
v_call: TRBV7-9
clone_size: many
cdr3_nt: TGTGCCAGCAGCTTAGTAGAGTCTGGGGCTTTCTTT
cdr3_aa: CASSLVESGAFF

j_call: TRBJ2-7
d_call: TRBD1
v_call: TRBV7-8
clone_size: many
cdr3_nt: TGTGCCAGCAGCGTCCGGGACAGTGCCTACGAGCAGTACTTC
cdr3_aa: CASSVRDSAYEQYF

j_call: TRBJ1-1
d_call: .
v_call: TRBV7-6
clone_size: many
cdr3_nt: TGTGCCAGCAGCTTAGTGGGGACGCGGACACAGAACACTTGGAACACTGAAGCTTTCTTT
cdr3_aa: CASSLVGTRTQNTWNTEAFF

j_call: TRBJ2-6
d_call: .
v_call: TRBV7-6
clone_size: many
cdr3_nt: TGTGCCAGCAGTTTCTTCGGTTCTGGGGCCAACGTCCTGACTTTC
cdr3_aa: CASSFFGSGANVLTF

j_call: TRBJ2-7
d_call: .
v_call: TRBV4-3
clone_size: many
cdr3_nt: TGCGCCAGCAGCCAAGATAGGGGGGGGCGATACGAGCAGTACTTC
cdr3_aa: CASSQDRGGRYEQYF

j_call: TRBJ2-3
d_call: .
v_call: TRBV19
clone_size: few
cdr3_nt: TGTGCCAGTAGTACCGGGACCCCCACAGATACGCAGTATTTT
cdr3_aa: CASSTGTPTDTQYF

j_call: TRBJ1-1
d_call: .
v_call: TRBV7-3
clone_size: many
cdr3_nt: TGTGCCAGCAGTCCTATCGGGGGTACTCCGGCGAACACTGAAGCTTTCTTT
cdr3_aa: CASSPIGGTPANTEAFF

j_call: TRBJ1-6
d_call: .
v_call: TRBV20-1
clone_size: many
cdr3_nt: TGCAGTGCTAGTTCTGGGATCTTTAGCTATTCACCCCTCCACTTT
cdr3_aa: CSASSGIFSYSPLHF

j_call: TRBJ2-4
d_call: TRBD2
v_call: TRBV6-1
clone_size: few
cdr3_nt: TGTGCCAGCAGTGAAAATGGACTAGCGGGGGGGACTCTAGCCAAAAACATTCAGTACTTC
cdr3_aa: CASSENGLAGGTLAKNIQYF

j_call: TRBJ2-2
d_call: .
v_call: TRBV14
clone_size: many
cdr3_nt: TGTGCCAGCAGCCAAGATCTCAGGGGAGCCACCGGGGAGCTGTTTTTT
cdr3_aa: CASSQDLRGATGELFF

j_call: TRBJ1-1
d_call: .
v_call: TRBV6-1
clone_size: .
cdr3_nt: TGTGCCAGGAAAAAGAACACTGAAGCTTTCTTT
cdr3_aa: CARKKNTEAFF

j_call: TRBJ2-7
d_call: TRBD1
v_call: TRBV4-1
clone_size: many
cdr3_nt: TGCGCCAGCAGCCAGGAAGACAGGGGTGCCTACGAGCAGTACTTC
cdr3_aa: CASSQEDRGAYEQYF

j_call: TRBJ1-5
d_call: TRBD1
v_call: TRBV7-6
clone_size: many
cdr3_nt: TGTGCCAGCAGCTCACAGGGGGATCAGCCCCAGCATTTT
cdr3_aa: CASSSQGDQPQHF

j_call: TRBJ2-2
d_call: .
v_call: TRBV3-1
clone_size: many
cdr3_nt: TGTGCCAGCAGCCTTTACAGGCCGGGGACCGGGGAGCTGTTTTTT
cdr3_aa: CASSLYRPGTGELFF

j_call: TRBJ2-2
d_call: .
v_call: TRBV7-2
clone_size: many
cdr3_nt: TGTGCCAGCAGCTTGCGGGACACCGGGGAGCTGTTTTTT
cdr3_aa: CASSLRDTGELFF

j_call: TRBJ2-2
d_call: .
v_call: TRBV5-5
clone_size: many
cdr3_nt: TGTGCCAGCAGCTTGTCCCAACTAGCAGGCGGGGAGCTGTTTTTT
cdr3_aa: CASSLSQLAGGELFF

j_call: TRBJ1-6
d_call: .
v_call: TRBV29-1
clone_size: many
cdr3_nt: TGCAGCGTCGGCAGGGACGCAAATTCACCCCTCCACTTT
cdr3_aa: CSVGRDANSPLHF

j_call: TRBJ1-1
d_call: .
v_call: TRBV6-2/TRBV6-3
clone_size: many
cdr3_nt: TGTGCCAGCAGCCACTCTCTGAACACTGAAGCTTTCTTT
cdr3_aa: CASSHSLNTEAFF

j_call: TRBJ2-1
d_call: TRBD1
v_call: TRBV20-1
clone_size: many
cdr3_nt: TGCAGTGCTCTTCGACAGGGGGGAATCTACAATGAGCAGTTCTTC
cdr3_aa: CSALRQGGIYNEQFF

j_call: TRBJ2-4
d_call: .
v_call: TRBV6-5
clone_size: many
cdr3_nt: TGTGCCAGCAGTTACTCGGGGCAGGGGTTAGCCAAAAACATTCAGTACTTC
cdr3_aa: CASSYSGQGLAKNIQYF

j_call: TRBJ2-3
d_call: TRBD2
v_call: TRBV6-1
clone_size: many
cdr3_nt: TGTGCCAGCACCCGGGGACTAGCGGGAGCTAGCACAGATACGCAGTATTTT
cdr3_aa: CASTRGLAGASTDTQYF

j_call: TRBJ1-1
d_call: .
v_call: TRBV5-1
clone_size: many
cdr3_nt: TGCGCCAGCAGCTTGGAAAGAGCCACTGAAGCTTTCTTT
cdr3_aa: CASSLERATEAFF

j_call: TRBJ1-1
d_call: TRBD1
v_call: TRBV7-3
clone_size: many
cdr3_nt: TGTGCCAGCAGTCCTGCGACAGGGGTGGGAACTGAAGCTTTCTTT
cdr3_aa: CASSPATGVGTEAFF

j_call: TRBJ2-7
d_call: TRBD2
v_call: TRBV6-5
clone_size: many
cdr3_nt: TGTGCCAGCAGTCCCCCCGGGACTAGCCCCTACGAGCAGTACTTC
cdr3_aa: CASSPPGTSPYEQYF

j_call: TRBJ1-5
d_call: TRBD1
v_call: TRBV29-1
clone_size: many
cdr3_nt: TGCAGCGTTGGACAGGGGGCCTATCAGCCCCAGCATTTT
cdr3_aa: CSVGQGAYQPQHF

j_call: TRBJ2-1
d_call: TRBD1
v_call: TRBV6-2/TRBV6-3
clone_size: many
cdr3_nt: TGTGCCAGCAGAGAGACAGGGACCTACAATGAGCAGTTCTTC
cdr3_aa: CASRETGTYNEQFF

j_call: TRBJ2-7
d_call: TRBD1
v_call: TRBV12-3/TRBV12-4
clone_size: many
cdr3_nt: TGTGCCAGCAGTTTAGCGAGCAGGGGGCGGTCCTACGAGCAGTACTTC
cdr3_aa: CASSLASRGRSYEQYF

j_call: TRBJ2-1
d_call: .
v_call: TRBV4-1
clone_size: many
cdr3_nt: TGCGCCAGCAGCCAAGAAGGGCAGAATGAGCAGTTCTTC
cdr3_aa: CASSQEGQNEQFF

j_call: TRBJ1-2
d_call: .
v_call: TRBV3-1
clone_size: few
cdr3_nt: TGTGCCAGCAGCCAAGGGGCCTGGGGGCAGTTTAACTATGGCTACACCTTC
cdr3_aa: CASSQGAWGQFNYGYTF

j_call: TRBJ2-7
d_call: TRBD1
v_call: TRBV20-1
clone_size: many
cdr3_nt: TGCAGTGCTAGACCTACAGGGACAGCCCTCTCCTACGAGCAGTACTTC
cdr3_aa: CSARPTGTALSYEQYF

j_call: TRBJ2-1
d_call: TRBD1
v_call: TRBV12-3/TRBV12-4
clone_size: many
cdr3_nt: TGTGCCAGCAGTTTAGCGGGGACAGGGAATGAGCAGTTCTTC
cdr3_aa: CASSLAGTGNEQFF

j_call: TRBJ2-1
d_call: TRBD2
v_call: TRBV5-6
clone_size: many
cdr3_nt: TGTGCCAGCAGCTTGGTCCGGGGGGGCGGTGAGCAGTTCTTC
cdr3_aa: CASSLVRGGGEQFF

j_call: TRBJ2-5
d_call: TRBD1
v_call: TRBV29-1
clone_size: many
cdr3_nt: TGCAGCGTGCCGACAGGGGGAGAGACCCAGTACTTC
cdr3_aa: CSVPTGGETQYF

j_call: TRBJ2-6
d_call: .
v_call: TRBV14
clone_size: few
cdr3_nt: TGTGCCAGCAGCCAAGAGGGGGGGGCCCGGATCTCTGGGGCCAACGTCCTGACTTTC
cdr3_aa: CASSQEGGARISGANVLTF

j_call: TRBJ2-2
d_call: .
v_call: TRBV4-2
clone_size: many
cdr3_nt: TGTGCCAGCAGCCAAGGGTTATTAGGGGTGACGAACACCGGGGAGCTGTTTTTT
cdr3_aa: CASSQGLLGVTNTGELFF

j_call: TRBJ2-3
d_call: .
v_call: TRBV5-5
clone_size: many
cdr3_nt: TGTGCCAGCAGCTTGGGGCTCGGGGGAGATACGCAGTATTTT
cdr3_aa: CASSLGLGGDTQYF

j_call: TRBJ1-1
d_call: .
v_call: TRBV27
clone_size: many
cdr3_nt: TGTGCCAGCAGCCAAGGACGGGTGAACACTGAAGCTTTCTTT
cdr3_aa: CASSQGRVNTEAFF

j_call: TRBJ2-7
d_call: TRBD1
v_call: TRBV15
clone_size: many
cdr3_nt: TGTGCCACCAGCAGAGGACAGGGGAGGACAACCTACGAGCAGTACTTC
cdr3_aa: CATSRGQGRTTYEQYF

j_call: TRBJ2-2
d_call: TRBD2
v_call: TRBV4-2
clone_size: many
cdr3_nt: TGTGCCAGCAGCCGAAAGGGGGCGGGGGGGCCTGGAGGCGGGGAGCTGTTTTTT
cdr3_aa: CASSRKGAGGPGGGELFF

j_call: TRBJ2-7
d_call: .
v_call: TRBV7-9
clone_size: many
cdr3_nt: TGTGCCAGCAGTCAAAGGGGGACCTTTAGCTCCTACGAGCAGTACTTC
cdr3_aa: CASSQRGTFSSYEQYF

j_call: TRBJ2-5
d_call: .
v_call: TRBV20-1
clone_size: many
cdr3_nt: TGCAGTGCTAGCGGGGGGCAACGAGAGACCCAGTACTTC
cdr3_aa: CSASGGQRETQYF

j_call: TRBJ2-7
d_call: TRBD1
v_call: TRBV5-1
clone_size: many
cdr3_nt: TGCGCCAGCAGCTCGGAACCCGGGACAGGGGGCTACGAGCAGTACTTC
cdr3_aa: CASSSEPGTGGYEQYF